Listed below are T cell receptor beta chains from one sample, sequenced in a study of T cell responses to AZD1222 COVID-19 vaccine. TCRdb's copy holds only in-frame clones and misses some; the assay was immunoSEQ multiplex PCR. The profile shows roughly 150,000 clones, about nine tenths of them singletons. The material was peripheral blood, obtained on day 0 of AZD1222 vaccination. All receptors derive from an adult in good health. Both conserved end residues are part of each CDR3. D genes are given only for firm matches. A clone size is listed for some rows: how often the clone was seen (once, few, many), or a class if it is expanded.

clone_size: .
d_call: .
cdr3_length: 11
j_call: TRBJ2-1
v_call: TRBV10-3
cdr3_aa: CAISDRDEQFF
cdr3_nt: TGTGCCATCAGTGATAGGGATGAGCAGTTCTTC

clone_size: .
d_call: .
cdr3_length: 15
j_call: TRBJ1-2
v_call: TRBV9
cdr3_aa: CASSVGQGRGYGYTF
cdr3_nt: TGTGCCAGCAGCGTAGGTCAGGGGCGGGGGTATGGCTACACCTTC

clone_size: .
d_call: .
cdr3_length: 15
j_call: TRBJ1-4
v_call: TRBV27
cdr3_aa: CASSRRWGIGEKLFF
cdr3_nt: TGTGCCAGCAGTAGACGATGGGGAATTGGTGAAAAACTGTTTTTT

clone_size: .
d_call: .
cdr3_length: 14
j_call: TRBJ2-2
v_call: TRBV7-3
cdr3_aa: CASSQLGLPGELFF
cdr3_nt: TGTGCCAGCAGCCAGCTGGGACTCCCCGGGGAGCTGTTTTTT

clone_size: .
d_call: .
cdr3_length: 16
j_call: TRBJ1-6
v_call: TRBV27
cdr3_aa: CASRDLQSSYNSPLHF
cdr3_nt: TGTGCCAGTCGGGACCTCCAAAGCTCCTATAATTCACCCCTCCACTTT

clone_size: few
d_call: .
cdr3_length: 13
j_call: TRBJ1-5
v_call: TRBV28
cdr3_aa: CASSFSVNQPQHF
cdr3_nt: TGTGCCAGCAGTTTTTCGGTAAATCAGCCCCAGCATTTT

clone_size: .
d_call: .
cdr3_length: 14
j_call: TRBJ1-1
v_call: TRBV6-2/TRBV6-3
cdr3_aa: CASSSTGLNTEAFF
cdr3_nt: TGTGCCAGCAGTTCTACAGGGTTGAACACTGAAGCTTTCTTT

clone_size: .
d_call: TRBD1
cdr3_length: 14
j_call: TRBJ1-2
v_call: TRBV10-3
cdr3_aa: CAISDRDRNYGYTF
cdr3_nt: TGTGCCATCAGTGACAGGGACAGAAACTATGGCTACACCTTC

clone_size: once
d_call: .
cdr3_length: 12
j_call: TRBJ1-4
v_call: TRBV27
cdr3_aa: CASGQGYEKLFF
cdr3_nt: TGTGCCAGCGGGCAGGGCTATGAAAAACTGTTTTTT

clone_size: .
d_call: TRBD1
cdr3_length: 15
j_call: TRBJ2-1
v_call: TRBV28
cdr3_aa: CASSNSGQIYNEQFF
cdr3_nt: TGTGCCAGCAGTAACTCGGGACAGATCTACAATGAGCAGTTCTTC

clone_size: many
d_call: .
cdr3_length: 16
j_call: TRBJ1-4
v_call: TRBV19
cdr3_aa: CASTPSVDGFNEKLFF
cdr3_nt: TGTGCCAGTACCCCAAGCGTGGACGGATTTAATGAAAAACTGTTTTTT

clone_size: once
d_call: .
cdr3_length: 14
j_call: TRBJ2-3
v_call: TRBV2
cdr3_aa: CASSQGRGTDTQYF
cdr3_nt: TGTGCCAGCAGTCAGGGCAGGGGCACAGATACGCAGTATTTT

clone_size: once
d_call: .
cdr3_length: 15
j_call: TRBJ1-2
v_call: TRBV7-9
cdr3_aa: CASMIVQGTYYGYTF
cdr3_nt: TGTGCCAGCATGATCGTCCAGGGGACCTACTATGGCTACACCTTC

clone_size: .
d_call: TRBD1
cdr3_length: 14
j_call: TRBJ2-1
v_call: TRBV25-1
cdr3_aa: CASSRDRGYNEQFF
cdr3_nt: TGTGCCAGCAGCCGGGACAGGGGCTACAATGAGCAGTTCTTC

clone_size: .
d_call: .
cdr3_length: 17
j_call: TRBJ2-7
v_call: TRBV23-1
cdr3_aa: CASSPSHTGTESYEQYF
cdr3_nt: TGCGCCAGCAGTCCGTCACACACCGGGACGGAGTCCTACGAGCAGTACTTC

clone_size: few
d_call: TRBD1
cdr3_length: 15
j_call: TRBJ1-5
v_call: TRBV6-2/TRBV6-3
cdr3_aa: CASSYRQGEGQPQHF
cdr3_nt: TGTGCCAGCAGTTACCGACAGGGGGAAGGTCAGCCCCAGCATTTT

clone_size: .
d_call: .
cdr3_length: 15
j_call: TRBJ2-7
v_call: TRBV30
cdr3_aa: CAWSPGGPPSYEQYF
cdr3_nt: TGTGCCTGGAGTCCAGGAGGCCCCCCCTCCTACGAGCAGTACTTC

clone_size: once
d_call: TRBD1
cdr3_length: 16
j_call: TRBJ1-2
v_call: TRBV4-2
cdr3_aa: CASSQDAGQATYGYTF
cdr3_nt: TGTGCCAGCAGCCAAGATGCGGGACAGGCGACCTATGGCTACACCTTC

clone_size: .
d_call: .
cdr3_length: 13
j_call: TRBJ2-3
v_call: TRBV7-3
cdr3_aa: CASSLRKTDTQYF
cdr3_nt: TGTGCCAGCAGCTTAAGGAAGACAGATACGCAGTATTTT

clone_size: few
d_call: TRBD1
cdr3_length: 16
j_call: TRBJ1-2
v_call: TRBV4-1
cdr3_aa: CASSRTLTGVIYGYTF
cdr3_nt: TGCGCCAGCAGCCGAACTCTGACAGGGGTTATCTATGGCTACACCTTC

clone_size: .
d_call: .
cdr3_length: 15
j_call: TRBJ1-1
v_call: TRBV7-9
cdr3_aa: CASSLPQGGNTEAFF
cdr3_nt: TGTGCCAGCAGCTTACCTCAAGGGGGGAACACTGAAGCTTTCTTT

clone_size: .
d_call: .
cdr3_length: 15
j_call: TRBJ2-3
v_call: TRBV11-2
cdr3_aa: CASSLSTISTHTQYF
cdr3_nt: TGTGCCAGCAGCTTATCGACCATCTCCACTCATACGCAGTATTTT

clone_size: .
d_call: .
cdr3_length: 14
j_call: TRBJ2-7
v_call: TRBV30
cdr3_aa: CAWSAARWGYEQYF
cdr3_nt: TGTGCCTGGAGTGCGGCGCGATGGGGCTACGAGCAGTACTTC

clone_size: few
d_call: .
cdr3_length: 15
j_call: TRBJ1-2
v_call: TRBV4-1
cdr3_aa: CASSQGIREPYGYTF
cdr3_nt: TGCGCCAGCAGCCAAGGTATCAGGGAACCCTATGGCTACACCTTC

clone_size: .
d_call: .
cdr3_length: 14
j_call: TRBJ1-3
v_call: TRBV7-9
cdr3_aa: CASSFRSSGNTIYF
cdr3_nt: TGTGCCAGCAGCTTTCGCAGCTCTGGAAACACCATATATTTT

clone_size: .
d_call: .
cdr3_length: 15
j_call: TRBJ2-7
v_call: TRBV4-2
cdr3_aa: CASSQDWTRHYEQYF
cdr3_nt: TGTGCCAGCAGCCAAGACTGGACGAGGCACTACGAGCAGTACTTC

clone_size: .
d_call: .
cdr3_length: 16
j_call: TRBJ2-5
v_call: TRBV9
cdr3_aa: CASSVAWWGKGETQYF
cdr3_nt: TGTGCCAGCAGCGTAGCTTGGTGGGGGAAAGGGGAGACCCAGTACTTC

clone_size: .
d_call: .
cdr3_length: 12
j_call: TRBJ2-7
v_call: TRBV7-2
cdr3_aa: CASSPGVGEQYF
cdr3_nt: TGTGCCAGCAGCCCCGGAGTGGGGGAGCAGTACTTC

clone_size: .
d_call: .
cdr3_length: 15
j_call: TRBJ2-1
v_call: TRBV30
cdr3_aa: CAWVPPWVSDNEQFF
cdr3_nt: TGTGCCTGGGTACCCCCCTGGGTCTCGGACAATGAGCAGTTCTTC

clone_size: .
d_call: .
cdr3_length: 15
j_call: TRBJ1-2
v_call: TRBV2
cdr3_aa: CASRMTANVNYGYTF
cdr3_nt: TGTGCCAGCAGGATGACAGCGAATGTTAACTATGGCTACACCTTC

clone_size: .
d_call: .
cdr3_length: 14
j_call: TRBJ1-5
v_call: TRBV7-2
cdr3_aa: CASSLRGADQPQHF
cdr3_nt: TGTGCCAGCAGCTTAAGGGGGGCTGATCAGCCCCAGCATTTT

clone_size: .
d_call: .
cdr3_length: 16
j_call: TRBJ1-2
v_call: TRBV18
cdr3_aa: CASSPGKGEDSYGYTF
cdr3_nt: TGTGCCAGCTCACCGGGAAAAGGTGAAGATAGCTATGGCTACACCTTC

clone_size: .
d_call: .
cdr3_length: 14
j_call: TRBJ1-1
v_call: TRBV28
cdr3_aa: CASSLRRVNTEAFF
cdr3_nt: TGTGCCAGCAGTTTGAGGAGGGTGAACACTGAAGCTTTCTTT

clone_size: once
d_call: .
cdr3_length: 15
j_call: TRBJ1-5
v_call: TRBV7-2
cdr3_aa: CASSFVPYSNQPQHF
cdr3_nt: TGTGCCAGCAGCTTCGTTCCCTATAGCAATCAGCCCCAGCATTTT

clone_size: .
d_call: TRBD1
cdr3_length: 16
j_call: TRBJ2-4
v_call: TRBV24-1
cdr3_aa: CATSGVDRDGKNIQYF
cdr3_nt: TGTGCCACCAGTGGGGTAGACAGGGATGGCAAAAACATTCAGTACTTC

clone_size: .
d_call: .
cdr3_length: 16
j_call: TRBJ2-7
v_call: TRBV27
cdr3_aa: CASLNFRDGRSNEQYF
cdr3_nt: TGTGCCAGCCTAAATTTCCGGGACGGGAGAAGTAACGAGCAGTACTTC

clone_size: .
d_call: TRBD1
cdr3_length: 20
j_call: TRBJ1-1
v_call: TRBV27
cdr3_aa: CASSLVYGGKGRGHHTEAFF
cdr3_nt: TGTGCCAGCAGTTTAGTTTACGGGGGAAAAGGCAGGGGGCATCACACTGAAGCTTTCTTT

clone_size: .
d_call: .
cdr3_length: 14
j_call: TRBJ2-7
v_call: TRBV28
cdr3_aa: CASSLQGTPYEQYF
cdr3_nt: TGTGCCAGCAGTTTACAGGGAACGCCCTACGAGCAGTACTTC

clone_size: .
d_call: .
cdr3_length: 12
j_call: TRBJ2-5
v_call: TRBV11-3
cdr3_aa: CASSLAQETQYF
cdr3_nt: TGTGCCAGCAGCTTAGCTCAAGAGACCCAGTACTTC

clone_size: .
d_call: TRBD2
cdr3_length: 16
j_call: TRBJ2-2
v_call: TRBV19
cdr3_aa: CASGGEREGLTGELFF
cdr3_nt: TGTGCCAGTGGAGGAGAGCGGGAGGGGCTCACCGGGGAGCTGTTTTTT

clone_size: many
d_call: TRBD1
cdr3_length: 15
j_call: TRBJ2-7
v_call: TRBV6-5
cdr3_aa: CASSYRRTGTYEQYF
cdr3_nt: TGTGCCAGCAGTTATCGTCGGACAGGGACCTACGAGCAGTACTTC

clone_size: once
d_call: .
cdr3_length: 12
j_call: TRBJ2-1
v_call: TRBV28
cdr3_aa: CASIEGHGEQFF
cdr3_nt: TGTGCCAGCATTGAGGGGCATGGCGAGCAGTTCTTC

clone_size: few
d_call: .
cdr3_length: 18
j_call: TRBJ1-2
v_call: TRBV9
cdr3_aa: CASSVADGLRGSYGGYTF
cdr3_nt: TGTGCCAGCAGCGTAGCTGACGGACTGAGGGGGTCATACGGTGGCTACACCTTC

clone_size: .
d_call: TRBD1
cdr3_length: 15
j_call: TRBJ1-2
v_call: TRBV3-1/TRBV3-2
cdr3_aa: CASSQGGQRIYGYTF
cdr3_nt: TGTGCCAGCAGCCAAGGGGGACAGAGAATTTATGGCTACACCTTC

clone_size: .
d_call: TRBD2
cdr3_length: 12
j_call: TRBJ2-7
v_call: TRBV3-1/TRBV3-2
cdr3_aa: CASSQGGDEQYF
cdr3_nt: TGTGCCAGCAGCCAGGGGGGGGACGAGCAGTACTTC

clone_size: .
d_call: .
cdr3_length: 13
j_call: TRBJ2-2
v_call: TRBV3-1/TRBV3-2
cdr3_aa: CASSQAGSGELFF
cdr3_nt: TGTGCCAGCAGCCAAGCGGGGTCCGGGGAGCTGTTTTTT

clone_size: .
d_call: .
cdr3_length: 14
j_call: TRBJ1-1
v_call: TRBV3-1/TRBV3-2
cdr3_aa: CASSQGYGGRQAFF
cdr3_nt: TGTGCCAGCAGCCAAGGATACGGGGGGCGCCAAGCTTTCTTT